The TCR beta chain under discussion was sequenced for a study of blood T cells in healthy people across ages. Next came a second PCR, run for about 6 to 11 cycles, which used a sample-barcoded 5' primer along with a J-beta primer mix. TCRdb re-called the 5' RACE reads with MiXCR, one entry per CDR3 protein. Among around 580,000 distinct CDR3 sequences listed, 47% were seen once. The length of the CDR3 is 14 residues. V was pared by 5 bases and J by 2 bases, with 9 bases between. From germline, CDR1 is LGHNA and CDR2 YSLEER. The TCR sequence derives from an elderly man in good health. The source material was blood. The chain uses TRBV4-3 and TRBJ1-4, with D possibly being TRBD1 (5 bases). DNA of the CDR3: TGCGCCAGCAGCAGGGGTGAGACTAATGAAAAACTGTTTTTT. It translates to CASSRGETNEKLFF.